The 15 T cell receptor beta chains below all came from one sample that was sequenced in a study of T cell responses to AZD1222 COVID-19 vaccine. Clones were read by immunoSEQ multiplex PCR, and TCRdb kept only the in-frame ones, dropping some. The data contain about 180,000 clones, about 90% of them seen just once; the ten biggest clones take up roughly 12%. This material consisted of peripheral blood, taken 28 days after the second AZD1222 dose. The receptors here all came from an adult who received the AZD1222 COVID-19 vaccine.

The V call is TRBV10-3, the J call TRBJ2-1; D assignment may be TRBD1 or TRBD2 (6 bases each). The CDR3 length is 13 residues. Germline V gene data show CDR1 as ENHRY and CDR2 as SYGVKD. Trimming shortened V by 10 bases and J by 5 bases, and 15 bases separated the two germline ends. The CDR3 DNA sequence: TGTGCCACCGAGACTGGGGGGCACAATGAGCAGTTCTTC. Its translation is CATETGGHNEQFF.

V gene TRBV5-1 combines with J gene TRBJ1-2; TRBD1 is a possible D gene (6 bases). The V and J ends lost 6 bases and 4 bases respectively, with 19 bases between them. From germline, CDR1 is SGHRS and CDR2 YFSETQ. The CDR3 consists of 15 residues. The CDR3 coding sequence is TGCGCCAGCACCCCAGACAGGCGGTCCCTCTATGGCTACACCTTC. This codes for CASTPDRRSLYGYTF.

The V call is TRBV7-2, the J call TRBJ1-2, with TRBD1 matching over 7 bases. Germline trimming cut 2 bases from V and 4 bases from J; bases unmatched to any gene: 4. The germline CDR1 and CDR2 sequences are SGHTA and FQGNSA. CDR3 length equals 14 residues. CDR3: CASSLQGGTYGYTF. The CDR3 region has the DNA TGTGCCAGCAGCTTACAGGGGGGGACCTATGGCTACACCTTC.

The J gene is TRBJ2-5, the V gene TRBV7-9; 11 positions match TRBD1. The CDR3 totals 18 residues. V was clipped by 5 bases and J by 4 bases; unmatched bases: 15. Germline V lookup: CDR1 SEHNR, CDR2 FQNEAQ (reference sequence). CDR3 sequence: CASSPGTGGAIEGETQYF. The CDR3 coding sequence is TGTGCCAGCAGCCCCGGGACAGGGGGTGCTATAGAAGGAGAGACCCAGTACTTC.

This clone was detected once. The chain couples TRBV3-1 (or the pseudogene TRBV3-2) to TRBJ2-7, with a tentative D call TRBD2 (5 bases). The length of the CDR3 is 13 residues. Germline CDR1 reads LGHDT; CDR2 reads YNNKEL (reference sequence). Trimming shortened V by 1 base and J by 4 bases, and 8 bases separated the two germline ends. As DNA, the CDR3 is TGTGCCAGCAGCCAAGGACCGGGGTACGAGCAGTACTTC. It codes for CASSQGPGYEQYF.

The J gene is TRBJ2-7, the V gene TRBV6-5, with TRBD1 as a possible D gene (6 bases). The CDR3 consists of 14 residues. V was cut by 6 bases and J by 0 bases, with 12 bases left in between. Germline V gene sequence: CDR1 MNHEY, CDR2 SVGAGI. The CDR3 loop reads CASRIRDTSYEQYF. The CDR3 nucleotides are TGTGCCAGCAGGATCCGGGACACCTCCTACGAGCAGTACTTC.

The chain couples TRBV3-1 (or the pseudogene TRBV3-2) to TRBJ1-2; TRBD1 agrees at 8 bases. Germline CDR1 and CDR2: LGHDT and YNNKEL (reference sequence). V trimming: 1 base; J trimming: 7 bases; junction bases outside the gene matches: 11. This CDR3 is 16 amino acids long. CDR3 loop: CASSQAVVGQGSGYTF. The CDR3 DNA reads TGTGCCAGCAGCCAAGCGGTGGTAGGACAGGGATCTGGCTACACCTTC.

The chain carries TRBV6-1 and TRBJ2-7, with 9 bases aligning to TRBD1. Looked up from germline, CDR1 is MNHNS and CDR2 is SASEGT. This CDR3 contains 15 residues. Trimming cost V 1 base and J 4 bases; bases outside gene matches: 5. DNA of the CDR3: TGTGCCAGCAGTGAAGGAACAGGGGGCTGGTACGAGCAGTACTTC. Protein: CASSEGTGGWYEQYF.

In DNA, the CDR3 is TGTGCAAGTCGCTCTCCGAAGGGACAGCCTACAGATACGCAGTATTTT. Amino acid sequence: CASRSPKGQPTDTQYF. The chain recombines TRBV12-2 with TRBJ2-3; the DNA was not used to check the table's D call, TRBD1. TRBV12-2 is listed as a pseudogene. The CDR3 runs to 16 residues.

V usage is TRBV28 and J usage is TRBJ2-7; 8 bases match TRBD1. Losses at the gene ends were 5 bases for V and 3 bases for J; bases not matched to a gene: 6. The germline V gene encodes CDR1 MDHEN and CDR2 SYDVKM. The length of the CDR3 is 14 residues. For the CDR3, the DNA is TGTGCCAGCAGTCTTAGGACAGGGAGCTACGAGCAGTACTTC. It codes for CASSLRTGSYEQYF.

This clone appeared a single time. CDR3 DNA: TGTGCCAGCAGCGGACGGACAGTAGACTGCACCTTC. Translated, it gives CASSGRTVDCTF. V is TRBV11-2 and J is TRBJ1-2; D is possibly TRBD1 (6 bases). The germline V and J ends were trimmed by 5 bases and 13 bases, with 17 bases remaining between them. The CDR3 runs 12 residues. CDR1 is SGHAT, CDR2 FQNNGV, per germline.

The rearrangement joins TRBV5-1 to TRBJ1-1, with TRBD1 as a possible D gene (6 bases). The CDR3 length is 16 residues. V was shortened by 3 bases and J by 0 bases, with 15 bases between the two germline ends. Germline lookup yields CDR1 SGHRS and CDR2 YFSETQ. The chain's CDR3 is CASSSGTSPLNTEAFF. DNA for the CDR3: TGCGCCAGCAGCTCCGGGACATCCCCCTTGAACACTGAAGCTTTCTTT.

A single count supports this clone. The chain employs TRBV7-3 and TRBJ2-2; 10 bases map to TRBD1. The germline V gene has CDR1 SGHTA and CDR2 FQGTGA. The CDR3 is 15 amino acids. V was pared by 5 bases and J by 5 bases, with 5 bases of the junction left unmatched. CDR3 DNA sequence: TGTGCCAGCAGCACGACAGGGGGCCTTACCGGGGAGCTGTTTTTT. This sequence encodes CASSTTGGLTGELFF.

The rearrangement joins TRBV5-4 to TRBJ2-1; D is unclear. Trimming left V 4 bases short and J 0 bases short, with 17 bases between. Germline loops: CDR1 SGHNT, CDR2 YYREEE (reference sequence). This CDR3 is built from 17 residues. CDR3 sequence (DNA): TGTGCCAGCAGCGCGAAACGAGAAACTTTCTCCTACAATGAGCAGTTCTTC. As protein: CASSAKRETFSYNEQFF.

The rearrangement joins TRBV19 to TRBJ2-7; 12 nucleotides align to TRBD1. This CDR3 has 13 residues. V gave up 8 bases and J gave up 9 bases; unmatched junction bases: 8. CDR1 and CDR2 (germline): LNHDA, SQIVND (reference sequence). The CDR3 DNA reads TGTGCCAGTTCTTCCGGGACAGGGGGCAGGCAGTACTTC. It codes for CASSSGTGGRQYF. The full variable domain, its missing parts supplied by reference TRBV19 and TRBJ2-7, is DGGITQSPKYLFRKEGQNVTLSCEQNLNHDAMYWYRQDPGQGLRLIYYSQIVNDFQKGDIAEGYSVSREKKESFPLTVTSAQKNPTAFYLCASSSGTGGRQYFGPGTRLTVT.